The 18 T cell receptor beta chains below all came from one sample that was sequenced in a study of blood T cell repertoires in COVID-19. Profiled with immunoSEQ multiplex PCR; TCRdb holds only in-frame clones, not every one. The profile shows about 150,000 clones, about nine tenths of them singletons. Sequencing input: peripheral blood. These receptors came from a young man with COVID-19, enrolled during active disease.

The chain is built from TRBV4-2 and TRBJ2-5; 8 nucleotides agree with TRBD2. V gave up 1 base and J gave up 2 bases; unmatched junction bases: 3. Germline CDR1 and CDR2: LGHNA and YNFKEQ. This CDR3 spans 15 amino acids. CDR3 region: CASSQGLALQETQYF. The CDR3 DNA reads as TGTGCCAGCAGCCAAGGACTAGCGCTACAAGAGACCCAGTACTTC.

The CDR3 region is CASSRDRETISYNEQFF. The CDR3, as DNA: TGTGCCAGCAGTCGGGACAGGGAAACAATAAGCTACAATGAGCAGTTCTTC. This chain links TRBV2 with TRBJ2-1; 9 nucleotides match TRBD1. Looked up from germline, CDR1 is SNHLY and CDR2 is FYNNEI. CDR3 length: 17 residues. J gave up 3 bases and V 5 bases, and 11 bases lay outside the gene matches.

The genes are TRBV10-3 and TRBJ1-6; D not resolved. Germline V gene lookup returns CDR1 ENHRY and CDR2 SYGVKD. CDR3 length equals 15 residues. The ends were cut back, 3 bases at V and 10 bases at J, with 16 bases in the middle. CDR3: CAISEIEEFGSPLHF. The CDR3 region has the DNA TGTGCCATCAGTGAAATAGAAGAGTTCGGGTCACCCCTCCACTTT.

The sample holds one count of this clone. The chain joins TRBV28 to TRBJ2-7, with 9 positions matching TRBD1. The CDR3 sequence is 16 residues long. Germline values: CDR1 MDHEN, CDR2 SYDVKM. Trimming removed 3 bases from V and 2 bases from J; junction bases left unmatched: 8. This CDR3 reads CASSLGTGYVAYEQYF. As DNA, the CDR3 is TGTGCCAGCAGTTTGGGGACAGGGTATGTGGCCTACGAGCAGTACTTC.

This chain uses TRBV13 with TRBJ1-1; D is unclear. Per germline, CDR1 PRHDT and CDR2 FYEKMQ (reference sequence). Trimming shortened V by 0 bases and J by 7 bases, and 9 bases separated the two germline ends. The CDR3 spans 13 residues. CDR3 coding DNA: TGTGCCAGCAGCTTAGGGACACTGGGTGAAGCTTTCTTT. It specifies CASSLGTLGEAFF.

The chain has TRBV7-9 and TRBJ1-2, with 10 positions matching TRBD1. Germline V gene data show CDR1 as SEHNR and CDR2 as FQNEAQ (reference sequence). This CDR3 contains 15 residues. The V and J ends lost 5 bases and 3 bases, in that order; junction bases with no gene match: 6. CDR3 DNA sequence: TGTGCCAGCAGCCTACGCGGACAGGGGGACTATGGCTACACCTTC. This gives the protein CASSLRGQGDYGYTF.

This chain links TRBV9 with TRBJ1-6; D remains ambiguous. This CDR3 has 16 amino acids. Per germline, CDR1 SGDLS and CDR2 YYNGEE. V lost 4 bases to trimming and J lost 11 bases, with 22 bases between them. As DNA, the CDR3 is TGTGCCAGCAGCCTCGGCTCTCCCTCAGGCGCACCACCCCTCCACTTT. It encodes CASSLGSPSGAPPLHF.

This chain joins TRBV4-2 and TRBJ1-1, with 9 bases fitting TRBD1. The CDR3 length is 16 residues. Losses at the gene ends were 1 base for V and 1 base for J; bases not matched to a gene: 4. Germline CDR1 and CDR2: LGHNA and YNFKEQ. CDR3 coding DNA: TGTGCCAGCAGCCAAGGGGACAGGGCCCAGAACACTGAAGCTTTCTTT. Encoded protein: CASSQGDRAQNTEAFF.

V gene TRBV6-5 combines with J gene TRBJ1-2; D possibly corresponds to TRBD1 (6 bases). The CDR3 length is 11 residues. CDR1 MNHEY and CDR2 SVGAGI come from the germline V gene. V dropped 8 bases and J dropped 6 bases, with 10 bases sitting between them. The CDR3, as DNA: TGTGCCAGCGGAACAGGGCATGGCTACACCTTC. It codes for CASGTGHGYTF.

The rearrangement joins TRBV9 to TRBJ1-5; D gene uncertain. CDR3 length equals 15 residues. Trimming pared 2 bases from V and 5 bases from J, leaving 14 bases between. The V gene's germline CDR1 is SGDLS and CDR2 YYNGEE. CDR3 sequence reads: CASSVQPGTDQPQHF. CDR3 coding DNA: TGTGCCAGCAGCGTCCAACCCGGAACAGATCAGCCCCAGCATTTT.

The V gene is TRBV28, the J gene TRBJ1-2; TRBD1 might be the D (6 bases). In germline, CDR1 is MDHEN, CDR2 SYDVKM. V was cut by 5 bases and J by 4 bases, with 14 bases left in between. This CDR3 comprises 14 residues. This chain's CDR3 is CASSVTSDSYGYTF. In DNA, the CDR3 is TGTGCCAGCAGTGTCACCTCGGACAGCTATGGCTACACCTTC.

V gene TRBV6-2 or TRBV6-3 combines with J gene TRBJ1-2; 7 positions agree with TRBD1. The V segment lost 3 bases and the J segment 7 bases; nucleotides outside the gene matches: 5. This CDR3 comprises 13 residues. The V gene's germline CDR1 is MNHEY and CDR2 SVGEGT. The CDR3 nucleotides are TGTGCCAGCAGTTATGACAGGGAGCGTGGCTACACCTTC. Its protein is CASSYDRERGYTF.

The chain couples TRBV27 to TRBJ2-7; the match to TRBD2 covers 11 bases. The CDR3 covers 15 residues. CDR1 and CDR2 (germline): MNHEY, SMNVEV (reference sequence). The J segment lost 3 bases and the V segment lost 5 bases, leaving 6 bases of the junction unmatched. The CDR3 loop reads CASSRTGLADYEQYF. As DNA, the CDR3 is TGTGCCAGCAGTCGTACGGGACTAGCGGACTACGAGCAGTACTTC.

This clone was counted a few times. The rearrangement joins TRBV4-1 to TRBJ2-3; TRBD1 matches 8 bases. Germline V gene data show CDR1 as MGHRA and CDR2 as YSYEKL. Trimming at V came to 5 bases and at J to 0 bases, leaving 7 bases not matched to a gene. The CDR3 loop spans 16 amino acids. The CDR3 here is CASSYRTGTSTDTQYF. CDR3 nucleotide sequence: TGCGCCAGCAGCTACCGGACAGGGACGAGCACAGATACGCAGTATTTT.

The chain links TRBV5-4 to TRBJ2-7; 7 bases match TRBD2. CDR1 SGHNT and CDR2 YYREEE come from the germline V gene (reference sequence). V trimming: 4 bases; J trimming: 5 bases; junction bases outside the gene matches: 9. The length of the CDR3 is 14 residues. The CDR3 coding sequence is TGTGCCAGCAGCCAACGGGGGGAGGGTAACGAGCAGTACTTC. The encoded protein is CASSQRGEGNEQYF.

This chain links TRBV6-6 with TRBJ1-1; 8 nucleotides align to TRBD1. The CDR3 has 14 residues. Losses at the gene ends were 2 bases for V and 3 bases for J; bases not matched to a gene: 2. CDR1 and CDR2 (germline): MNHNY, SVGAGI (reference sequence). The chain's CDR3 is CASSYRTGHTEAFF. The CDR3 DNA is TGTGCCAGCAGTTACCGGACAGGGCACACTGAAGCTTTCTTT.

This clone was recorded once. This rearrangement joins TRBV4-1 to TRBJ2-7, with D possibly matching TRBD1 (6 bases). Trimming took 6 bases from V and 3 from J, leaving 15 bases between them. CDR1 is MGHRA, CDR2 YSYEKL, per germline. The CDR3 is 14 residues long. CDR3 DNA: TGCGCCAGCAGTCCAGGGGTAGCGAACTACGAGCAGTACTTC. Translation gives CASSPGVANYEQYF.

V gene TRBV9 combines with J gene TRBJ2-7; 8 bases match TRBD2. After removal of 5 bases from V and 5 bases from J, the junction contained 6 bases not matched to a gene. The CDR3 has 13 residues. Germline V gives CDR1 SGDLS, CDR2 YYNGEE. The CDR3 reads CASSVNSGNEQYF. The CDR3 DNA follows: TGTGCCAGCAGTGTAAATAGCGGGAACGAGCAGTACTTC.